Listed below are T cell receptor beta chains from one sample, sequenced in a study of shared clonotypes between healthy human individuals. Sequencing was performed with immunoSEQ multiplex PCR; in TCRdb, only in-frame clones are kept and a portion is missing. The repertoire has 2 million to 2.5 million clones, around 93% of them found once; the top ten carry roughly 1.8%. Specimen: naive CD8+ T cells from PBMCs. All receptors come from a man between 18 and 35 years old in good health. Some clones in this sample may be carry-over from other donors' samples. Each CDR3 is given with its conserved first and last residue. D genes are given only for firm matches. Expanded clones are given a class, and other clones once, few, many or no size at all.

CDR3 protein: CAWSGQNNEQFF
CDR3 DNA: TGTGCCTGGTCGGGACAGAACAATGAGCAGTTCTTC
D gene: TRBD1
J gene: TRBJ2-1
V gene: TRBV30
clone size: -

CDR3 protein: CASSKGGWRETQYF
CDR3 DNA: TGTGCCAGCAGCAAGGGAGGGTGGCGAGAGACCCAGTACTTC
D gene: TRBD2
J gene: TRBJ2-5
V gene: TRBV7-9
clone size: -

CDR3 protein: CASSPGTDTGELFF
CDR3 DNA: TGTGCCAGCAGCCCCGGGACGGACACCGGGGAGCTGTTTTTT
D gene: -
J gene: TRBJ2-2
V gene: TRBV28
clone size: -

CDR3 protein: CASSIVRQGASGDTQYF
CDR3 DNA: TGTGCCAGTAGTATAGTGCGACAGGGGGCCTCGGGAGATACGCAGTATTTT
D gene: TRBD1
J gene: TRBJ2-3
V gene: TRBV19
clone size: -

CDR3 protein: CSVEVAGLRF
CDR3 DNA: TGCAGCGTTGAAGTGGCAGGGCTACGATTC
D gene: -
J gene: TRBJ1-2
V gene: TRBV29-1
clone size: few

CDR3 protein: CASSLPRGMNTEAFF
CDR3 DNA: TGTGCCAGCAGCCTCCCTAGGGGCATGAACACTGAAGCTTTCTTT
D gene: -
J gene: TRBJ1-1
V gene: TRBV11-3
clone size: -

CDR3 protein: CASSYGGTNTEAFF
CDR3 DNA: TGTGCCAGCAGTTACGGGGGAACGAACACTGAAGCTTTCTTT
D gene: -
J gene: TRBJ1-1
V gene: TRBV6-5
clone size: -

CDR3 protein: CASSVIAGPMNTEAFF
CDR3 DNA: TGTGCCAGCAGCGTCATCGCAGGGCCCATGAACACTGAAGCTTTCTTT
D gene: -
J gene: TRBJ1-1
V gene: TRBV7-6
clone size: -

CDR3 protein: CASSLFHSGANVLTF
CDR3 DNA: TGTGCCAGCAGTTTATTCCATTCTGGGGCCAACGTCCTGACTTTC
D gene: -
J gene: TRBJ2-6
V gene: TRBV27
clone size: -

CDR3 protein: CASSLDRGSGAQETQYF
CDR3 DNA: TGTGCCAGCAGCTTAGATCGGGGTAGCGGGGCACAAGAGACCCAGTACTTC
D gene: TRBD2
J gene: TRBJ2-5
V gene: TRBV11-3
clone size: -

CDR3 protein: CASSSLQGQAFF
CDR3 DNA: TGTGCCAGCAGCTCCCTCCAGGGTCAGGCTTTCTTT
D gene: -
J gene: TRBJ1-1
V gene: TRBV7-2
clone size: -

CDR3 protein: CASSEGVGAINQPQHF
CDR3 DNA: TGTGCCAGCAGTGAAGGGGTAGGGGCGATTAATCAGCCCCAGCATTTT
D gene: -
J gene: TRBJ1-5
V gene: TRBV2
clone size: -

CDR3 protein: CSVPPDRDHEQFF
CDR3 DNA: TGCAGCGTTCCCCCGGACAGGGACCATGAGCAGTTCTTC
D gene: TRBD1
J gene: TRBJ2-1
V gene: TRBV29-1
clone size: -

CDR3 protein: CASSPPRGYPSGSADTQYF
CDR3 DNA: TGTGCCAGCTCACCACCAAGAGGGTACCCTAGCGGGAGTGCAGATACGCAGTATTTT
D gene: TRBD2
J gene: TRBJ2-3
V gene: TRBV18
clone size: -

CDR3 protein: CASSFTGAVETQYF
CDR3 DNA: TGTGCCAGCAGTTTTACCGGGGCGGTTGAGACCCAGTACTTC
D gene: -
J gene: TRBJ2-5
V gene: TRBV27
clone size: -

CDR3 protein: CASSADGRNQPQHF
CDR3 DNA: TGTGCCAGCAGCGCGGACGGACGGAATCAGCCCCAGCATTTT
D gene: -
J gene: TRBJ1-5
V gene: TRBV9
clone size: once

CDR3 protein: CASSQDKVGGELFF
CDR3 DNA: TGCGCCAGCAGCCAAGATAAGGTTGGCGGGGAGCTGTTTTTT
D gene: -
J gene: TRBJ2-2
V gene: TRBV4-1
clone size: -

CDR3 protein: CASSYVDYQETQYF
CDR3 DNA: TGTGCCAGCAGTTACGTGGACTACCAAGAGACCCAGTACTTC
D gene: -
J gene: TRBJ2-5
V gene: TRBV6-6
clone size: -

CDR3 protein: CASSTGGGGYGYTF
CDR3 DNA: TGTGCCAGCAGTACGGGAGGGGGCGGGTATGGCTACACCTTC
D gene: TRBD1
J gene: TRBJ1-2
V gene: TRBV27
clone size: -

CDR3 protein: CASSHRVGNIQYF
CDR3 DNA: TGTGCCAGCAGCCACAGGGTAGGCAACATTCAGTACTTC
D gene: -
J gene: TRBJ2-4
V gene: TRBV4-2
clone size: -

CDR3 protein: CASSYSELADEQFF
CDR3 DNA: TGTGCCAGCAGTTACTCAGAGCTAGCCGATGAGCAGTTCTTC
D gene: -
J gene: TRBJ2-1
V gene: TRBV6-5
clone size: -

CDR3 protein: CASTHGPVETQYF
CDR3 DNA: TGTGCCAGCACCCATGGGCCGGTGGAGACCCAGTACTTC
D gene: -
J gene: TRBJ2-5
V gene: TRBV7-9
clone size: -

CDR3 protein: CASSLVGDTEAFF
CDR3 DNA: TGTGCCAGCAGCTTAGTAGGGGACACTGAAGCTTTCTTT
D gene: -
J gene: TRBJ1-1
V gene: TRBV7-9
clone size: -

CDR3 protein: CASSWGFTFNEQFF
CDR3 DNA: TGTGCCAGCAGCTGGGGGTTTACCTTCAATGAGCAGTTCTTC
D gene: -
J gene: TRBJ2-1
V gene: TRBV14
clone size: -

CDR3 protein: CASSLLRAGELFF
CDR3 DNA: TGTGCCAGCAGTTTATTGCGGGCCGGGGAGCTGTTTTTT
D gene: -
J gene: TRBJ2-2
V gene: TRBV28
clone size: -

CDR3 protein: CASSHPSYTGELFF
CDR3 DNA: TGTGCCAGCAGTCATCCGTCGTATACCGGGGAGCTGTTTTTT
D gene: -
J gene: TRBJ2-2
V gene: TRBV27
clone size: -

CDR3 protein: CASSPPRDSTMNTEAFF
CDR3 DNA: TGTGCCAGCAGCCCCCCCCGGGACAGTACCATGAACACTGAAGCTTTCTTT
D gene: TRBD1
J gene: TRBJ1-1
V gene: TRBV9
clone size: -

CDR3 protein: CATRRDRRNSYQETQYF
CDR3 DNA: TGTGCCACCCGCCGGGACAGAAGAAATAGTTACCAAGAGACCCAGTACTTC
D gene: TRBD1
J gene: TRBJ2-5
V gene: TRBV15
clone size: -

CDR3 protein: CASSSALTGYEQYF
CDR3 DNA: TGTGCCAGCAGCTCAGCCCTGACAGGTTACGAGCAGTACTTC
D gene: -
J gene: TRBJ2-7
V gene: TRBV5-5
clone size: -

CDR3 protein: CASSLASGLAGEATGELFF
CDR3 DNA: TGTGCCAGCAGCTTAGCCTCGGGACTAGCGGGAGAGGCCACCGGGGAGCTGTTTTTT
D gene: TRBD2
J gene: TRBJ2-2
V gene: TRBV7-9
clone size: -

CDR3 protein: CASSGLPVPPGELFF
CDR3 DNA: TGTGCCAGCAGTGGGTTGCCTGTCCCACCCGGGGAGCTGTTTTTT
D gene: -
J gene: TRBJ2-2
V gene: TRBV2
clone size: -

CDR3 protein: CAWSALLGPEQYF
CDR3 DNA: TGTGCCTGGAGTGCCCTACTAGGCCCCGAGCAGTACTTC
D gene: -
J gene: TRBJ2-7
V gene: TRBV30
clone size: once

CDR3 protein: CSAQTGGLGYEQYF
CDR3 DNA: TGCAGCGCTCAGACAGGGGGCTTAGGCTACGAGCAGTACTTC
D gene: TRBD1
J gene: TRBJ2-7
V gene: TRBV29-1
clone size: -